This T cell receptor (beta chain) was found in a study of beta chain features in type 1 diabetes. Across the study: Regarding age, gender and cell yields, patients proved similar to healthy donors.

In regard to this clone: Its antigen is not identified.

V dropped 4 bases and J dropped 0 bases, with 13 bases sitting between them. The germline V gene has CDR1 SQVTM and CDR2 ANQGSEA. The CDR3 runs to 15 residues. Whole-study results and caveats: When VDJ junctions were examined, type 1 diabetes patients showed fewer insertions and more deletions. People with Type 1 diabetes carried modestly yet significantly shorter TCRB CDR3s in all four CD4+ subsets.

The study reverse transcribed the entire isolated RNA, so it sequenced expressed TCRB transcripts. Sequenced by immunoSEQ multiplex PCR; TCRdb stores in-frame clones only, minus some. The sample lists roughly 700,000 clones; roughly 13% were seen once. The specimen was naive CD4+ T cells from blood. This TCR derives from a man aged 18 to 30 with type 1 diabetes. The chain links TRBV29-1 to TRBJ1-3; D gene ambiguous. The CDR3 is CSVGEVPLSGNTIYF. For the CDR3, the DNA is TGCAGCGTTGGGGAGGTTCCCCTCTCTGGAAACACCATATATTTT.